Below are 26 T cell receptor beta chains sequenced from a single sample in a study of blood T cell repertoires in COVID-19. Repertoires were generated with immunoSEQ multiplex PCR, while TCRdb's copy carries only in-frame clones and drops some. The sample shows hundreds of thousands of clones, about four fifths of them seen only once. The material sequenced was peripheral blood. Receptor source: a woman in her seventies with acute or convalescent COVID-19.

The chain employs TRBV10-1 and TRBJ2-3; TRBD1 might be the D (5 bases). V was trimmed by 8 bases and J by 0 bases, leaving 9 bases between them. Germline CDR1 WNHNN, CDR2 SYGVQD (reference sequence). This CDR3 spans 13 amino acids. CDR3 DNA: TGCGCCAGCTCGACAGCTAGCACAGATACGCAGTATTTT. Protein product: CASSTASTDTQYF.

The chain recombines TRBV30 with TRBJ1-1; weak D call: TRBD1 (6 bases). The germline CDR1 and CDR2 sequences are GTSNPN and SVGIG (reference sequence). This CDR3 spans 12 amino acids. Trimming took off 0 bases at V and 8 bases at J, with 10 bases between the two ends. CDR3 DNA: TGTGCCTGGAGTGTACATGGACAGGAAGCTTTCTTT. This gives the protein CAWSVHGQEAFF.

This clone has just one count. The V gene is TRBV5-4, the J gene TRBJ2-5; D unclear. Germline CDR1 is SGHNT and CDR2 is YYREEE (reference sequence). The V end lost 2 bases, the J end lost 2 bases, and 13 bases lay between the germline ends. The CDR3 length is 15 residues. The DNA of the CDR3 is TGTGCCAGCAGCTTTACAACAGCTCCTCAAGAGACCCAGTACTTC. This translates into CASSFTTAPQETQYF.

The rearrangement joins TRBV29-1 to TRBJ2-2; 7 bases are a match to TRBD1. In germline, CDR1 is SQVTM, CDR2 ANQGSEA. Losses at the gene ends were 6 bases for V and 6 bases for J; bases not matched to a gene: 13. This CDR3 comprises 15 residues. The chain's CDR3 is CSVSWPNRGAGELFF. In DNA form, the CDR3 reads TGCAGCGTGTCATGGCCGAACAGGGGTGCCGGGGAGCTGTTTTTT.

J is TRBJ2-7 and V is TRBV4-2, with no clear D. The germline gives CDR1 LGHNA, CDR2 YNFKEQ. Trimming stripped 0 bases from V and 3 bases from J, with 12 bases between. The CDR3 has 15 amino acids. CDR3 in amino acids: CASSQDRQDFYEQYF. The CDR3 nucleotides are TGTGCCAGCAGCCAAGATCGGCAGGATTTCTACGAGCAGTACTTC.

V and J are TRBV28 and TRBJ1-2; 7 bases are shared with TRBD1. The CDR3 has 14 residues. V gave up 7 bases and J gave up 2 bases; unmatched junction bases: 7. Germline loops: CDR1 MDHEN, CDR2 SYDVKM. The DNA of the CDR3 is TGTGCCAGCATTGGAGGGGGCCGGAACTATGGCTACACCTTC. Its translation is CASIGGGRNYGYTF.

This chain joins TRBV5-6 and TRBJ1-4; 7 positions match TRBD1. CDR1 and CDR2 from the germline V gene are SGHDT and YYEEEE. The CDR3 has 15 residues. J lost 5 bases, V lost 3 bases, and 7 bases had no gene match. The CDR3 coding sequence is TGTGCCAGCAGCTGGTGGACAGGTCACAATGAAAAACTGTTTTTT. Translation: CASSWWTGHNEKLFF.

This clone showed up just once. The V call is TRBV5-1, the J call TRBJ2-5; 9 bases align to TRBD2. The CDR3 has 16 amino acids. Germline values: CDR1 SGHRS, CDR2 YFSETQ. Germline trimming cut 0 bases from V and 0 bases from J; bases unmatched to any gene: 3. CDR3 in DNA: TGCGCCAGCAGCTTGGGTAGCGGGGGATACCAAGAGACCCAGTACTTC. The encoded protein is CASSLGSGGYQETQYF.

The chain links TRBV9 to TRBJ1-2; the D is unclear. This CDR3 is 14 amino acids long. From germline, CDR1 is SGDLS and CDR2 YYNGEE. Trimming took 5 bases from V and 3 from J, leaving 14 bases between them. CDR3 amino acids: CASSDPPRHYGYTF. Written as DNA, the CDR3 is TGTGCCAGCAGTGATCCACCTAGACACTATGGCTACACCTTC.

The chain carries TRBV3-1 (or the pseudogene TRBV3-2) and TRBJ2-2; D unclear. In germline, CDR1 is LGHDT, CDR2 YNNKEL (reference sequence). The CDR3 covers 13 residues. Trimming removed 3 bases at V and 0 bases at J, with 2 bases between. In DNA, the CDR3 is TGTGCCAGCAGCCATACGAACACCGGGGAGCTGTTTTTT. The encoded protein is CASSHTNTGELFF.

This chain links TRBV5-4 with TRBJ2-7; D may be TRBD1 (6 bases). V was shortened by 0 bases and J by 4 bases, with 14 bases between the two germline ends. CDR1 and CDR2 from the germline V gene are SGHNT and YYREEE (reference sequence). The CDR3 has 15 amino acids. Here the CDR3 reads CASSLEQGNPYEQYF. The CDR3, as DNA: TGTGCCAGCAGCTTGGAACAGGGAAACCCTTACGAGCAGTACTTC.

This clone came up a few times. The CDR3 DNA sequence: TGTGCCAGCAGTTCGACAGGGGGGACCACTGAAGCTTTCTTT. Translation: CASSSTGGTTEAFF. The V gene is TRBV6-5, the J gene TRBJ1-1, with 9 positions matching TRBD1. The germline V gene has CDR1 MNHEY and CDR2 SVGAGI. Germline trimming cut 4 bases from V and 4 bases from J; bases unmatched to any gene: 4. The CDR3 has 14 amino acids.

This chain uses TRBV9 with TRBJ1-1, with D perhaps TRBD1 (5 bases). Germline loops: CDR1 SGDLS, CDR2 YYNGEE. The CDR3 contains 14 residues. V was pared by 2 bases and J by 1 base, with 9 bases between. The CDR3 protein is CASSVDRPNTEAFF. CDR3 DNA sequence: TGTGCCAGCAGCGTCGACAGACCGAACACTGAAGCTTTCTTT.

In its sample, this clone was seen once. This CDR3 reads CASSSEGARRYGYTF. The CDR3 DNA sequence: TGTGCCAGCAGCTCCGAAGGGGCGCGCCGCTATGGCTACACCTTC. V and J are TRBV7-2 and TRBJ1-2; maybe TRBD1 (5 bases). Germline CDR1 reads SGHTA; CDR2 reads FQGNSA. V was clipped by 4 bases and J by 4 bases, with 16 bases between them. CDR3 size: 15 residues.

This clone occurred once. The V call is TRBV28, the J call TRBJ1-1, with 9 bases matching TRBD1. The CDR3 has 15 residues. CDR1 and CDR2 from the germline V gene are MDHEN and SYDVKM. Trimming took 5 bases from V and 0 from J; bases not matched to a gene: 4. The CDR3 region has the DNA TGTGCCAGCAGTACAGGGGGCGCCCTGAACACTGAAGCTTTCTTT. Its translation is CASSTGGALNTEAFF. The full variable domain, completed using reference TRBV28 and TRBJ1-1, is DVKVTQSSRYLVKRTGEKVFLECVQDMDHENMFWYRQDPGLGLRLIYFSYDVKMKEKGDIPEGYSVSREKKERFSLILESASTNQTSMYLCASSTGGALNTEAFFGQGTRLTVV.

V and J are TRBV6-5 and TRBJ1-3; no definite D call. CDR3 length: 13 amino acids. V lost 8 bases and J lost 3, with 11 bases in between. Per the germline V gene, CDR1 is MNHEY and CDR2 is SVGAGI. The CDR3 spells CASRRGSGNTIYF. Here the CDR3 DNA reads TGTGCCAGCCGGAGAGGGAGTGGAAACACCATATATTTT.

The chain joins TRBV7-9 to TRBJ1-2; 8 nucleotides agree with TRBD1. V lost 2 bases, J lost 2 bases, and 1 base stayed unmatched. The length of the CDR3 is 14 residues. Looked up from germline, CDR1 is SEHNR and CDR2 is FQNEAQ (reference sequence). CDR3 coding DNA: TGTGCCAGCAGCTTACAGGGGGCCAACTATGGCTACACCTTC. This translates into CASSLQGANYGYTF.

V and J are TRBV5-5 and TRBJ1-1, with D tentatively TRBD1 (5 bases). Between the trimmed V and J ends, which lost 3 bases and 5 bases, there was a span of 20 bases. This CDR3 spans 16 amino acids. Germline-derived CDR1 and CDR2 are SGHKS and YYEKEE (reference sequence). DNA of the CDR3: TGTGCCAGCAGCTGGGCAGGGCTTGAAGTAGGGACTGAAGCTTTCTTT. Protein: CASSWAGLEVGTEAFF.

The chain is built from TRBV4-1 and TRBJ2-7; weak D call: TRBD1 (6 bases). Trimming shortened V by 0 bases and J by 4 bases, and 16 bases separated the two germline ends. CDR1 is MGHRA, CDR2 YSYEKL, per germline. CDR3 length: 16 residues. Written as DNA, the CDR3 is TGCGCCAGCAGCCAAGAAAGCAGAGACAGGCGGTACGAGCAGTACTTC. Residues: CASSQESRDRRYEQYF.

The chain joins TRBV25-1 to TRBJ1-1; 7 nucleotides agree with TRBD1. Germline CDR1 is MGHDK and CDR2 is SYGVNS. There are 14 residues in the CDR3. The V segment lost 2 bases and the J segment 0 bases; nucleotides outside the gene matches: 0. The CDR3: CASSEGTVNTEAFF. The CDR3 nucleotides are TGTGCCAGCAGTGAAGGGACAGTGAACACTGAAGCTTTCTTT.

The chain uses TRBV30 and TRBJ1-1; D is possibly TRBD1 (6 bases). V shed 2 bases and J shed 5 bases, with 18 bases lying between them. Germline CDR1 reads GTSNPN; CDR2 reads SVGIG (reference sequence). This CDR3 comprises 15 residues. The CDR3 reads CAWSFYNRDRTEAFF. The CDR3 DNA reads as TGTGCCTGGAGTTTTTACAACAGGGATAGGACTGAAGCTTTCTTT.

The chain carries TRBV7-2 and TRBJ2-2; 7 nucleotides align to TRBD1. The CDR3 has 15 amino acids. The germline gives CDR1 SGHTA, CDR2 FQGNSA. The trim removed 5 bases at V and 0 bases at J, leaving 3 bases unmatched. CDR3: CASSRDSTNTGELFF. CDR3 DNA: TGTGCCAGCAGCCGGGACAGCACGAACACCGGGGAGCTGTTTTTT. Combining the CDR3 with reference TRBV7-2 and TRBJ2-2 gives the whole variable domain GAGVSQSPSNKVTEKGKDVELRCDPISGHTALYWYRQSLGQGLEFLIYFQGNSAPDKSGLPSDRFSAERTGGSVSTLTIQRTQQEDSAVYLCASSRDSTNTGELFFGEGSRLTVL.

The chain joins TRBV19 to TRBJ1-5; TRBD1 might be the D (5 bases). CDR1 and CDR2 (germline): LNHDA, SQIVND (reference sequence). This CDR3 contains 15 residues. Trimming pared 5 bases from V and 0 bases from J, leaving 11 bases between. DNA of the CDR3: TGTGCCAGTAGTTACGACAGCTATAGCAATCAGCCCCAGCATTTT. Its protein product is CASSYDSYSNQPQHF.

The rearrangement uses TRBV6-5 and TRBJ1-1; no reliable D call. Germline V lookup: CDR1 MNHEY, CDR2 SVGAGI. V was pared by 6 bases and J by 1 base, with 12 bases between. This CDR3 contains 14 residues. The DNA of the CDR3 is TGTGCCAGCAGCGAGAGAGGGAAGAACACTGAAGCTTTCTTT. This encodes CASSERGKNTEAFF.

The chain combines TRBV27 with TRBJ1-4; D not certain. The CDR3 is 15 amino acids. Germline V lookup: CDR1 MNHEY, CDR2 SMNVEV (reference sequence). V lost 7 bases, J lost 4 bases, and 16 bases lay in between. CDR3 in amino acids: CASTPLGRINEKLFF. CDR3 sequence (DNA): TGTGCCAGCACTCCTCTCGGCAGGATTAATGAAAAACTGTTTTTT. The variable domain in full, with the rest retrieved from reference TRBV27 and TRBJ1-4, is EAQVTQNPRYLITVTGKKLTVTCSQNMNHEYMSWYRQDPGLGLRQIYYSMNVEVTDKGDVPEGYKVSRKEKRNFPLILESPSPNQTSLYFCASTPLGRINEKLFFGSGTQLSVL.

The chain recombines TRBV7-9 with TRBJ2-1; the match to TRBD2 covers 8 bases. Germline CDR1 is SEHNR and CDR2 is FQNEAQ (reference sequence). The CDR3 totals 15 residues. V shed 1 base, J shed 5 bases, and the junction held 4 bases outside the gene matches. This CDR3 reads CASSLVGGGNNEQFF. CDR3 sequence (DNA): TGTGCCAGCAGCTTAGTGGGCGGGGGGAACAATGAGCAGTTCTTC.